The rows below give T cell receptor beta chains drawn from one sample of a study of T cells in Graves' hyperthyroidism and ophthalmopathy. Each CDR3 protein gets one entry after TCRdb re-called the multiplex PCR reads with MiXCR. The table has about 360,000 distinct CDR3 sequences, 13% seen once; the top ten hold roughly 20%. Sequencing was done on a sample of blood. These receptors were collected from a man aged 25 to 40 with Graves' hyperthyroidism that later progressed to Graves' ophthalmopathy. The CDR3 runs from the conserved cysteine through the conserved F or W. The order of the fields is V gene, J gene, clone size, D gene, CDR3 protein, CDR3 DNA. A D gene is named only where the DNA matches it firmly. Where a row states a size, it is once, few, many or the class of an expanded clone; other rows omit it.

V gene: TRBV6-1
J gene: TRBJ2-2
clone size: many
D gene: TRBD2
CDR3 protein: CASSLGLAGAPGELFF
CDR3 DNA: TGTGCCAGCAGTCTCGGACTAGCGGGGGCCCCCGGGGAGCTGTTTTTT

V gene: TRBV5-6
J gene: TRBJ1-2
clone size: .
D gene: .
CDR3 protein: CASRLTALYGYTF
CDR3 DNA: TGTGCCAGTCGATTGACAGCCCTCTATGGCTACACCTTC

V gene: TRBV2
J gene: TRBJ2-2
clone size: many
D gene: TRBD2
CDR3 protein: CASGGTRGTGELFF
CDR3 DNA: TGTGCCAGCGGAGGGACTAGAGGCACCGGGGAGCTGTTTTTT

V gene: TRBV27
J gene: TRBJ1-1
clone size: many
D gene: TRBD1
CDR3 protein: CASSDGTDNTEAFF
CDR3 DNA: TGTGCCAGCAGTGACGGGACAGATAACACTGAAGCTTTCTTT

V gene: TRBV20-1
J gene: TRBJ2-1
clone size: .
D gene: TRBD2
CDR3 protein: CSATPGTSGGRDEQFF
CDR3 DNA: TGCAGTGCTACACCCGGGACTAGCGGGGGGAGGGATGAGCAGTTCTTC

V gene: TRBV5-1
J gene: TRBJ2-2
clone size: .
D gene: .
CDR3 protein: CASSLTGSGTGELFF
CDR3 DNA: TGCGCCAGCAGCTTGACGGGGTCGGGCACCGGGGAGCTGTTTTTT

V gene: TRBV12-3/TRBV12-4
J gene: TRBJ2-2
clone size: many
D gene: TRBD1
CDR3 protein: CAWRIQGAFGELFF
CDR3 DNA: TGTGCCTGGAGAATCCAGGGGGCGTTCGGGGAGCTGTTTTTT

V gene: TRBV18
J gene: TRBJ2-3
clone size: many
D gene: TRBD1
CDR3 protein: CASSFRQGASTDTQYF
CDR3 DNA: TGTGCCAGCTCGTTTCGACAGGGGGCGAGCACAGATACGCAGTATTTT

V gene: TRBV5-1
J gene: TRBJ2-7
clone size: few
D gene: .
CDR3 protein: CASSPTLGGLSYEQYF
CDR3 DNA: TGCGCCAGCAGCCCAACCCTGGGGGGGCTCTCCTACGAGCAGTACTTC

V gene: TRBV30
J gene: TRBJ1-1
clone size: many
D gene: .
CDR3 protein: CAWSVDRNTEAFF
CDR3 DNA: TGTGCCTGGAGTGTGGACAGGAACACTGAAGCTTTCTTT

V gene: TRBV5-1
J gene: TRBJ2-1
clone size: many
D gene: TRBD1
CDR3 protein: CASRTGAYNEQFF
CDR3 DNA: TGCGCCAGCAGGACAGGGGCCTACAATGAGCAGTTCTTC

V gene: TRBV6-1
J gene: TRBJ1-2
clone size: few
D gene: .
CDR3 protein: CASLRGSRAGAHGYTF
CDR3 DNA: TGTGCCAGCCTTCGGGGGAGTCGTGCAGGGGCCCATGGCTACACCTTC

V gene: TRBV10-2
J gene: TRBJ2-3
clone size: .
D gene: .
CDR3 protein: CASSEFFTDTQYF
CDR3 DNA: TGCGCCAGCAGTGAGTTCTTCACAGATACGCAGTATTTT

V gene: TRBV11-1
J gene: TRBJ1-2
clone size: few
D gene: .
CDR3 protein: CASSLGRQHGYTF
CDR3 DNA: TGTGCCAGCAGCCTAGGGCGTCAACACGGCTACACCTTC

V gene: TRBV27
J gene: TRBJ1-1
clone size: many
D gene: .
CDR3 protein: CASSSSHNTEAFF
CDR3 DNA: TGTGCCAGCAGTTCCTCTCATAACACTGAAGCTTTCTTT

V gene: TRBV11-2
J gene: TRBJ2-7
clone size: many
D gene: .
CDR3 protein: CASSAGGVYEQYF
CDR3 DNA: TGTGCCAGCAGCGCCGGAGGGGTCTACGAGCAGTACTTC

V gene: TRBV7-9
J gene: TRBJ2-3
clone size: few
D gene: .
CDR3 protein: CASSILARTDTQYF
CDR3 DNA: TGTGCCAGCAGCATACTAGCTAGGACAGATACGCAGTATTTT

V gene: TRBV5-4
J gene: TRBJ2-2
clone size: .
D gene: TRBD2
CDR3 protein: CASSPGLVNAELFF
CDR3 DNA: TGTGCCAGCAGCCCTGGACTAGTGAACGCGGAGCTGTTTTTT

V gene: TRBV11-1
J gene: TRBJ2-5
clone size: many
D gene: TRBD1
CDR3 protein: CASSDPGQGETQYF
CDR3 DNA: TGTGCCAGCAGCGACCCGGGACAGGGAGAGACCCAGTACTTC

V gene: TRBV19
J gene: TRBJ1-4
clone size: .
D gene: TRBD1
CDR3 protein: CASRQGWSNEKLFF
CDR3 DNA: TGTGCCAGTCGACAGGGTTGGAGTAATGAAAAACTGTTTTTT

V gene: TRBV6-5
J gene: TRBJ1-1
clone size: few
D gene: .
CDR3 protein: CASSYSPTYNEAFF
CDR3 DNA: TGTGCCAGCAGTTACTCTCCGACATACAATGAAGCTTTCTTT

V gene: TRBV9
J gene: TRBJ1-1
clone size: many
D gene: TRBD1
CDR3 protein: CASSVVAGQAMNTEAFF
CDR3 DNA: TGTGCCAGCAGCGTAGTTGCGGGACAGGCCATGAACACTGAAGCTTTCTTT

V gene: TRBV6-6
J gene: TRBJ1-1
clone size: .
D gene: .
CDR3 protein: CASSYSKGMATEAFF
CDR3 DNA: TGTGCCAGCAGTTACTCTAAGGGGATGGCCACTGAAGCTTTCTTT

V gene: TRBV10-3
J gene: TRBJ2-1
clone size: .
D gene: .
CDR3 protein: CAISVGSYNEQFF
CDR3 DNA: TGTGCCATCAGTGTCGGAAGCTACAATGAGCAGTTCTTC

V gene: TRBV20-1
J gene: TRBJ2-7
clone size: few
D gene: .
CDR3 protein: CSARGLNYEQYF
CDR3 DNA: TGCAGTGCTAGAGGCCTGAACTACGAGCAGTACTTC

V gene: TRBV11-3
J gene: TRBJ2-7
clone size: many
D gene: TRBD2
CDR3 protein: CASSLGLAFYEQYF
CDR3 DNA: TGTGCCAGCAGCCTGGGACTAGCTTTCTACGAGCAGTACTTC

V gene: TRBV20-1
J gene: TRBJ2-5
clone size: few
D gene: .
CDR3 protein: CSARDEYRGIRETQYF
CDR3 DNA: TGCAGTGCTAGAGATGAGTACAGAGGGATACGTGAGACCCAGTACTTC

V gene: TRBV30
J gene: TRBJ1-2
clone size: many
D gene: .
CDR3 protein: CAWTQQGIYGYTF
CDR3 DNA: TGTGCCTGGACCCAACAGGGAATCTATGGCTACACCTTC

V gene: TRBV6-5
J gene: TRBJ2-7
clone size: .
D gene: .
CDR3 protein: CASSYGGGGYEQYF
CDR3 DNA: TGTGCCAGCAGTTACGGGGGAGGGGGCTACGAGCAGTACTTC

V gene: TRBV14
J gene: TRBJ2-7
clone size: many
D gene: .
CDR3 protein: CASSQGVADSYEQYF
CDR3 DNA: TGTGCCAGCAGCCAAGGGGTGGCAGACTCCTACGAGCAGTACTTC

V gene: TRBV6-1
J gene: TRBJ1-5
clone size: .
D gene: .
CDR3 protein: CASSARGWGNQPQHF
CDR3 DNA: TGTGCCAGTAGTGCAAGGGGCTGGGGCAATCAGCCCCAGCATTTT

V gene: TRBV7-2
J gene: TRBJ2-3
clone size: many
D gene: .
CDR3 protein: CASSRVSGTDTQYF
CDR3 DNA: TGTGCCAGCAGCCGGGTAAGTGGCACAGATACGCAGTATTTT

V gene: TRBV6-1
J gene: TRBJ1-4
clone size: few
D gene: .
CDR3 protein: CASNDPRTDPLEEKLFF
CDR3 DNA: TGTGCCAGCAACGATCCCAGGACAGACCCATTGGAGGAAAAACTGTTTTTT

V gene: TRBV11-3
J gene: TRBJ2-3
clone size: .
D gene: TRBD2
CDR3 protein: CASGLSGGGTDTQYF
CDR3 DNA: TGTGCCAGCGGATTGAGCGGGGGGGGCACAGATACGCAGTATTTT

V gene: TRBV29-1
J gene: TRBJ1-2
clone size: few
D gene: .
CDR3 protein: CSVARLYGYTF
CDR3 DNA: TGCAGCGTTGCTCGACTCTATGGCTACACCTTC

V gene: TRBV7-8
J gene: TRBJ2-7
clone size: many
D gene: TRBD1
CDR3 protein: CASSLDWTGFYEQYF
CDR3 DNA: TGTGCCAGCAGCTTAGATTGGACAGGGTTCTACGAGCAGTACTTC

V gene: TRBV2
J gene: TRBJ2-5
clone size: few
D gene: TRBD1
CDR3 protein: CASSATGAEKTQYF
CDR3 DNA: TGTGCCAGCAGTGCTACAGGGGCTGAAAAGACCCAGTACTTC

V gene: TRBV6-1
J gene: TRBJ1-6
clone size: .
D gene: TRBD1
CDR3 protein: CASSLQGAGSPLHF
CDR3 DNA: TGTGCCAGCAGCCTACAGGGGGCTGGCTCACCCCTCCACTTT

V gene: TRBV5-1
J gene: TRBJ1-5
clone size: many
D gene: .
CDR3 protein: CASSLWGAGNQPQHF
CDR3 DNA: TGCGCCAGCAGCTTGTGGGGGGCAGGCAATCAGCCCCAGCATTTT

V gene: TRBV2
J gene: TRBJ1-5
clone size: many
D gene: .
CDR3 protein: CASSARGASNQPQHF
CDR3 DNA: TGTGCCAGCAGTGCGAGAGGGGCTAGCAATCAGCCCCAGCATTTT

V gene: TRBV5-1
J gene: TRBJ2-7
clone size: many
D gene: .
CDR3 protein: CARRLSEDEQYF
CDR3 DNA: TGCGCCAGAAGGCTGAGCGAGGACGAGCAGTACTTC

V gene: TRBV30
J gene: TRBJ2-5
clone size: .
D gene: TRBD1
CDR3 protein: CAWRDRVETQYF
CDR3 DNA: TGTGCCTGGAGGGACAGGGTAGAGACCCAGTACTTC

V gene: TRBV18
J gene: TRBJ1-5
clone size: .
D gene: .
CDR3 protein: CASSSLTGLGQPQHF
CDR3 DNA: TGTGCCAGCTCATCCCTCACAGGGCTGGGACAGCCCCAGCATTTT

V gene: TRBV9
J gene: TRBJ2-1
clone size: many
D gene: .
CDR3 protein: CASSLSRGAYNEQFF
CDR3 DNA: TGTGCCAGCAGCCTTAGCAGGGGAGCCTACAATGAGCAGTTCTTC

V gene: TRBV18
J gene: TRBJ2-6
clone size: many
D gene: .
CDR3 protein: CASSPVSGANVLTF
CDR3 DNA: TGTGCCAGCTCACCTGTCAGCGGGGCCAACGTCCTGACTTTC

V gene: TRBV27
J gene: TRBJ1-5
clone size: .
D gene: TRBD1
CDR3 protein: CASSDHRGPDQPQHF
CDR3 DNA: TGTGCCAGCAGTGACCACAGGGGCCCCGATCAGCCCCAGCATTTT

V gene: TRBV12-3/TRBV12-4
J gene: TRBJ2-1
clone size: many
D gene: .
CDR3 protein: CASSYDRYNEQFF
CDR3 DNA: TGTGCCAGCAGTTACGACAGATACAATGAGCAGTTCTTC

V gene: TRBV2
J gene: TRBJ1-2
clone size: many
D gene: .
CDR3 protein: CASSEQQIYGYTF
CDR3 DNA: TGTGCCAGCAGTGAACAACAGATCTATGGCTACACCTTC

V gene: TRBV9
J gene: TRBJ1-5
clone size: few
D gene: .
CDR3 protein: CASSPEVGVNQPQHF
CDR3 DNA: TGTGCCAGCAGCCCCGAGGTCGGGGTAAATCAGCCCCAGCATTTT

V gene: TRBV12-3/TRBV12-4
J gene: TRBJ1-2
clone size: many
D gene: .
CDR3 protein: CASSLTSLGKNGYTF
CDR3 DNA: TGTGCCAGCAGTTTAACGTCTTTAGGGAAAAATGGCTACACCTTC

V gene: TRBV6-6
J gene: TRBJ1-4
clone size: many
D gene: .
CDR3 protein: CASSYSNEKLFF
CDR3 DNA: TGTGCCAGCAGTTACTCGAATGAAAAACTGTTTTTT

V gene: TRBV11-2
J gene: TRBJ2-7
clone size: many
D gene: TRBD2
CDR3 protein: CASSLQAGSSYEQYF
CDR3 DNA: TGTGCCAGCAGCTTACAAGCGGGGAGCTCCTACGAGCAGTACTTC

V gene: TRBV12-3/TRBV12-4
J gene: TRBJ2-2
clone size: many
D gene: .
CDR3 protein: CASRYTSTRELFF
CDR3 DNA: TGTGCCAGCAGATACACAAGCACCAGGGAGCTGTTTTTT

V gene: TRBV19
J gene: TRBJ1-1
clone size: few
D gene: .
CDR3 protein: CASSSRPGTYGWAEAFF
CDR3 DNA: TGTGCCAGTAGTTCCCGTCCCGGGACATATGGCTGGGCTGAAGCTTTCTTT